These T cell receptor beta chains were read from a single sample in a study of PD-L1 blockade in urothelial cancer. Sequencing was performed with immunoSEQ multiplex PCR; in TCRdb, only in-frame clones are kept and a portion is missing. The repertoire consists of fewer than 45,000 clones, with roughly 38% occurring once and the leading ten covering around 9.3%. This material consisted of tumor tissue, taken before atezolizumab (anti-PD-L1) treatment. All receptors derive from a man between 60 and 75 years old with urothelial cancer. CDR3s include the opening cysteine and the closing phenylalanine or tryptophan. Each record gives: V gene, CDR3 protein.

v_gene: TRBV30
CDR3aa: CAWMYRVGTFF

v_gene: TRBV9
CDR3aa: CASSAQGIPGETQYF

v_gene: TRBV11-3
CDR3aa: CASSPRGGTVNTEAFF

v_gene: TRBV11-3
CDR3aa: CASSSLDRDYEQYF

v_gene: TRBV2
CDR3aa: CASSEGGIGEKLFF

v_gene: TRBV19
CDR3aa: CASSLDSDQPQHF

v_gene: TRBV11-3
CDR3aa: CASSFSHLTGAFCNQPQHF

v_gene: TRBV10-3
CDR3aa: CAISERARATNEKLFF

v_gene: TRBV19
CDR3aa: CASSIEPGAGELFF

v_gene: TRBV7-5
CDR3aa: CASSPNGGSVGDTQYF

v_gene: TRBV7-7
CDR3aa: CASSTKQGVVYGYTF

v_gene: TRBV29-1
CDR3aa: CSVVLSGANVLTF

v_gene: TRBV28
CDR3aa: CASSLEAPTGLYF

v_gene: TRBV12-5
CDR3aa: CASGRGGVVSPLHF

v_gene: TRBV4-1
CDR3aa: CASSQGHSSGANVLTF

v_gene: TRBV19
CDR3aa: CAPEGGRRYEQYF

v_gene: TRBV15
CDR3aa: CATSSRDRVGEQYF

v_gene: TRBV6-8
CDR3aa: CAITDPGQTNEKLFF

v_gene: TRBV5-1
CDR3aa: CASSLAAGGGEKLFF

v_gene: TRBV11-3
CDR3aa: CASSLGAGQGKDEQYF

v_gene: TRBV28
CDR3aa: CASSLQKRTEAFF

v_gene: TRBV6-8
CDR3aa: CASSDQPAGSTDTQYF

v_gene: TRBV30
CDR3aa: CAWSAGVNTEAFF

v_gene: TRBV5-1
CDR3aa: CASHQGASRSPLHF

v_gene: TRBV19
CDR3aa: CASSMPDRTYEQYF

v_gene: TRBV11-1
CDR3aa: CASSLDLSPSEQYF

v_gene: TRBV23-1
CDR3aa: CASSQDWGTGFTGANVLTF

v_gene: TRBV10-1
CDR3aa: CASSELAGGRNEQFF

v_gene: TRBV14
CDR3aa: CASSPGQGTFFAELFF

v_gene: TRBV18
CDR3aa: CASSPPGGSYGYTF

v_gene: TRBV30
CDR3aa: CAWSVGLNTEAFF

v_gene: TRBV12-5
CDR3aa: CASGDRGEKLFF

v_gene: TRBV7-1
CDR3aa: CASSPSPTDTQYF

v_gene: TRBV28
CDR3aa: CASSSGTGGSGGYTF

v_gene: TRBV5-1
CDR3aa: CASSPSGREGTDTQYF

v_gene: TRBV28
CDR3aa: CASSPRGVSSYEQYF

v_gene: TRBV19
CDR3aa: CASSIEGRSTEAFF

v_gene: TRBV6-8
CDR3aa: CASSFGPSGPSSYEQYF

v_gene: TRBV19
CDR3aa: CASSFGLAGEPYEQYF

v_gene: TRBV18
CDR3aa: CASSPFDSGETQYF

v_gene: TRBV7-7
CDR3aa: CASSLDGQGAVLTF

v_gene: TRBV6-8
CDR3aa: CASSPPRTGTGNTIYF

v_gene: TRBV19
CDR3aa: CASSPFTGAYEQYF

v_gene: TRBV6-8
CDR3aa: CASQNIRTGNYGYTF

v_gene: TRBV6-8
CDR3aa: CASSPDRGGNQPQHF

v_gene: TRBV18
CDR3aa: CASSPRQDSYGYTF

v_gene: TRBV18
CDR3aa: CASSPVGFLYEQYF

v_gene: TRBV9
CDR3aa: CASSWGNTEAFF

v_gene: TRBV5-1
CDR3aa: CASSTDTSTDTQYF

v_gene: TRBV6-8
CDR3aa: CASSSGRGNTIYF

v_gene: TRBV19
CDR3aa: CASSARQGAVYEQYF

v_gene: TRBV4-1
CDR3aa: CASSQDFAGELFF

v_gene: TRBV30
CDR3aa: CAWNWQGNHGYTF

v_gene: TRBV6-8
CDR3aa: CASTGLANEKLFF

v_gene: TRBV6-8
CDR3aa: CASSRDTSYGYTF